This T cell receptor beta chain was documented in a study of blood T cell repertoires in COVID-19. Study-level background: Italy, Spain and the United States were the sources of the convalescent and acute COVID-19 samples. PBMCs, B-cell-depleted T cells, or T cells provided the cDNA or gDNA that made up the material.

The CDR3 runs 15 residues. CDR1 is SGHRS, CDR2 YFSETQ, per germline. Trimming cost V 0 bases and J 8 bases; bases outside gene matches: 9. Per the original methods: The authors estimated nucleated cell counts from reference gene primer amplification. Only in-frame clones appear in the TCRdb table, and some are missing; sequencing was by immunoSEQ multiplex PCR. V and J calls and clone size come straight from that table; D and trimming were deduced from the DNA. This sample has about 250,000 clones, with around 82% found just once. This chain links TRBV5-1 with TRBJ1-2; 8 bases are shared with TRBD1. This sequence originates from a man aged 35-49 years with active or convalescent COVID-19. Source material: peripheral blood. As DNA, the CDR3 is TGCGCCAGCAGCTTGGCAGGACAGGGAAGCGGGGGCTACACCTTC. Protein: CASSLAGQGSGGYTF.